These T cell receptor beta chains were read from a single sample in a study of blood T cell repertoires in COVID-19. TCRdb keeps only in-frame clones here, not all; method: immunoSEQ multiplex PCR. The top ten hold roughly 1.2% of the sample, which has some 380,000 clones, over 65% seen once. Sequencing used peripheral blood. Receptor source: a human donor with acute or convalescent COVID-19. The donor label of this sample is uncertain. Both conserved end residues are part of each CDR3. Each record gives: J gene, V gene, CDR3 protein.

J: TRBJ2-5
V: TRBV6-5
CDR3: CASSYYISGPNMAQYF

J: TRBJ1-2
V: TRBV18
CDR3: CASSPPGGFYGYTF

J: TRBJ2-2
V: TRBV7-2
CDR3: CASSPTANTGELFF

J: TRBJ1-1
V: TRBV6-4
CDR3: CASRETGSTEAFF

J: TRBJ2-7
V: TRBV18
CDR3: CASSRGDRGITYEQYF

J: TRBJ1-5
V: TRBV4-2
CDR3: CASSLRGANQPQHF

J: TRBJ1-2
V: TRBV19
CDR3: CASSSLQGLWYGYTF

J: TRBJ1-1
V: TRBV7-9
CDR3: CASSSGRSQGETEAFF

J: TRBJ1-2
V: TRBV6-2/TRBV6-3
CDR3: CASSYPTDPYQALRESGYTF

J: TRBJ2-7
V: TRBV11-3
CDR3: CASSLARISYEQYF

J: TRBJ2-5
V: TRBV7-9
CDR3: CASSLNSGRTQAQYF

J: TRBJ2-6
V: TRBV6-1
CDR3: CASSVSDSISGANVLTF

J: TRBJ2-7
V: TRBV5-8
CDR3: CASSLLAGTYEQYF

J: TRBJ2-7
V: TRBV5-6
CDR3: CASSPQRTAWFEQYF

J: TRBJ2-1
V: TRBV7-9
CDR3: CASSSLAVRQFF

J: TRBJ2-1
V: TRBV24-1
CDR3: CATSDADSDEQFF

J: TRBJ2-7
V: TRBV7-6
CDR3: CASSLGASGGGEQYF

J: TRBJ1-2
V: TRBV5-4
CDR3: CASSSDKTINGYTF

J: TRBJ2-1
V: TRBV6-4
CDR3: CASSGTVKSEQFF

J: TRBJ1-5
V: TRBV2
CDR3: CASSEASRDQPQHF

J: TRBJ2-5
V: TRBV9
CDR3: CASSVDSGGETQYF

J: TRBJ2-1
V: TRBV5-1
CDR3: CASSLGGANNEQFF

J: TRBJ1-6
V: TRBV25-1
CDR3: CASSERGWGQRLLLHF

J: TRBJ2-2
V: TRBV9
CDR3: CASSAGTSLTGELFF

J: TRBJ1-1
V: TRBV5-6
CDR3: CASSLEGRNTEAFF

J: TRBJ1-5
V: TRBV28
CDR3: CASSLQDRGKPQHF

J: TRBJ2-7
V: TRBV27
CDR3: CASSRGPGGDYEQYF

J: TRBJ1-1
V: TRBV27
CDR3: CASSLGQDTEAFF

J: TRBJ2-5
V: TRBV19
CDR3: CASSIAGVETQYF

J: TRBJ1-2
V: TRBV6-5
CDR3: CASRKQGESGGYTF

J: TRBJ2-5
V: TRBV5-1
CDR3: CASSLFREQETQYF

J: TRBJ2-1
V: TRBV15
CDR3: CATSRDQEAIGEQFF

J: TRBJ1-5
V: TRBV4-2
CDR3: CASSQVAAGASNQPQHF

J: TRBJ1-2
V: TRBV5-1
CDR3: CASSFQQGAEDGYTF

J: TRBJ1-3
V: TRBV30
CDR3: CAWSVLRSSGNTIYF

J: TRBJ1-1
V: TRBV18
CDR3: CASSPIPGGKTEAFF

J: TRBJ1-4
V: TRBV5-6
CDR3: CASSFSAGEFSTNEKLFF

J: TRBJ1-2
V: TRBV19
CDR3: CASSAMQGFDGYTF

J: TRBJ2-7
V: TRBV5-6
CDR3: CASSIAGLDEQYF

J: TRBJ2-5
V: TRBV5-4
CDR3: CASSSGVKETQYF

J: TRBJ2-1
V: TRBV7-9
CDR3: CASSLVRASGSSYNEQFF

J: TRBJ1-1
V: TRBV7-8
CDR3: CASSVRDSLNTEAFF

J: TRBJ1-2
V: TRBV28
CDR3: CASSLWGTGGHTF

J: TRBJ2-3
V: TRBV18
CDR3: CASSRLAGGTSTDTQYF

J: TRBJ2-1
V: TRBV7-9
CDR3: CASSLLYAGHNEQFF

J: TRBJ1-1
V: TRBV30
CDR3: CAWSGQFNTEAFF

J: TRBJ2-5
V: TRBV5-4
CDR3: CASSPRGLAGGYLETQYF

J: TRBJ2-3
V: TRBV10-3
CDR3: CAISELSGASNTQYF

J: TRBJ1-2
V: TRBV7-9
CDR3: CASSLDWSPGAF

J: TRBJ1-1
V: TRBV18
CDR3: CASSPLVLNTEAFF

J: TRBJ1-5
V: TRBV6-2/TRBV6-3
CDR3: CASSTRDLYQPQHF